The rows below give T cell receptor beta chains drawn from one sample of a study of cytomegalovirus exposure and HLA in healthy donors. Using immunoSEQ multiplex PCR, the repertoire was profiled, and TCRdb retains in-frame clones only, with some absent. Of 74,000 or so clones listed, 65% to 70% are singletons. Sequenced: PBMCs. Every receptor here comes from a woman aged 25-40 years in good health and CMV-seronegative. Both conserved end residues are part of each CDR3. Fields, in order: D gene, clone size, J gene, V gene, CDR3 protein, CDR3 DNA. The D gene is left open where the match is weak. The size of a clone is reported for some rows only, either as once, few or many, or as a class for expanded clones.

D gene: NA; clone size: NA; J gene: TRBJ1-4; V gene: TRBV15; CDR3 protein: CATSRDPNEKLFF; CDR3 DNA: TGTGCCACCAGCAGAGACCCAAATGAAAAACTGTTTTTT
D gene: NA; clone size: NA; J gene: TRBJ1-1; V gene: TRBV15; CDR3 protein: CATSRGRFVGDTEAFF; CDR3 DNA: TGTGCCACCAGCAGAGGACGCTTTGTCGGGGACACTGAAGCTTTCTTT
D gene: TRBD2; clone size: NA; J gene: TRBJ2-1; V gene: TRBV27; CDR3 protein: CASSSLAGYHNEQFF; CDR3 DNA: TGTGCCAGCAGTTCTCTAGCGGGGTATCACAATGAGCAGTTCTTC
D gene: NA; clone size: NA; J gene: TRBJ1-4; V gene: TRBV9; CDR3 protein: CASSEGQDVRGKLFF; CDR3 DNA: TGTGCCAGCAGCGAGGGGCAGGACGTTCGAGGAAAACTGTTTTTT
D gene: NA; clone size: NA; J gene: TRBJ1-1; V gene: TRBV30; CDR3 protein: CAWSRVRGKAFF; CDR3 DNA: TGTGCCTGGAGTAGGGTACGGGGGAAAGCTTTCTTT
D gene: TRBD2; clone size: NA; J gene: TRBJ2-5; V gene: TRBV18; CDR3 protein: CASSPPGLAGVETQYF; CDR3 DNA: TGTGCCAGCTCACCACCGGGACTAGCGGGGGTAGAGACCCAGTACTTC
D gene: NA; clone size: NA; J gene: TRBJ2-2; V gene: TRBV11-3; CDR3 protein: CASSLDPQNTGELFF; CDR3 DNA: TGTGCCAGCAGCTTAGATCCACAGAACACCGGGGAGCTGTTTTTT
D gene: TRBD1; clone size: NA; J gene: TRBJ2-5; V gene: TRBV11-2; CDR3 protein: CASSWTGHQETQYF; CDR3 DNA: TGTGCCAGCAGCTGGACAGGGCACCAAGAGACCCAGTACTTC
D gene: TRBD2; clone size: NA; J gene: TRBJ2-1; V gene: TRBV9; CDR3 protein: CASSVDSGGSYNEQFF; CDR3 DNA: TGTGCCAGCAGCGTCGATAGCGGGGGCTCCTACAATGAGCAGTTCTTC
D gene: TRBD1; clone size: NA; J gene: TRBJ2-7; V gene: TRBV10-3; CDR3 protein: CASSEFRGPGGEQYF; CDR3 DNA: TGTGCCAGCAGTGAATTCAGGGGGCCCGGAGGAGAGCAGTACTTC
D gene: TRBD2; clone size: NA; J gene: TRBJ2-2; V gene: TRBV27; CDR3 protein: CASSSRTSGDSRGELFF; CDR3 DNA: TGTGCCAGCAGTTCAAGGACTAGCGGGGACTCGCGGGGGGAGCTGTTTTTT
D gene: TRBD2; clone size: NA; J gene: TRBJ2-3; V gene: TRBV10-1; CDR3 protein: CASSDGAGGSTDTQYF; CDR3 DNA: TGCGCCAGCAGTGACGGGGCGGGGGGGAGCACAGATACGCAGTATTTT
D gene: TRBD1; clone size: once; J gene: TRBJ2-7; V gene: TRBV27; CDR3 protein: CASSKQGAWDEQYF; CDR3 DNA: TGTGCCAGCAGTAAACAGGGGGCGTGGGACGAGCAGTACTTC
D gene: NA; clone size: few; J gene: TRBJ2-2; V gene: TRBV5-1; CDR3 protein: CASSLGTPGTGELFF; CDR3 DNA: TGCGCCAGCAGCCTCGGAACGCCGGGCACCGGGGAGCTGTTTTTT
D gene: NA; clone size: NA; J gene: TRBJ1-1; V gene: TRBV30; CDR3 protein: CAWTPGDTEAFF; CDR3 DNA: TGTGCCTGGACACCCGGTGACACTGAAGCTTTCTTT
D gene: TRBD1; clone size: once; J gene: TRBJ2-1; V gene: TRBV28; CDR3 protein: CASTSITGTGAYNEQFF; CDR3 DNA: TGTGCCAGCACCTCGATAACCGGGACAGGGGCCTACAATGAGCAGTTCTTC
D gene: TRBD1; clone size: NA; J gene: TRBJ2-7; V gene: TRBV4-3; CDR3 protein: CASSQDLSGQVAYEQYF; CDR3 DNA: TGCGCCAGCAGCCAAGATCTTTCGGGACAGGTGGCCTACGAGCAGTACTTC
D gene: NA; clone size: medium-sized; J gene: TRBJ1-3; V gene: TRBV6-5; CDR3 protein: CAVRGNGNTIYF; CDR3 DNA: TGTGCCGTCAGGGGTAATGGAAACACCATATATTTT
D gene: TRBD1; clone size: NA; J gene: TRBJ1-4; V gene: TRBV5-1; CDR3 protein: CASSLSGTGDEKLFF; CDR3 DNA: TGCGCCAGCAGCCTCAGTGGGACAGGGGATGAAAAACTGTTTTTT
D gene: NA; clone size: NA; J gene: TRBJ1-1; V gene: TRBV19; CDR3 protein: CASSIDTAVQAFF; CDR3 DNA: TGTGCCAGTAGTATCGACACAGCAGTCCAAGCTTTCTTT
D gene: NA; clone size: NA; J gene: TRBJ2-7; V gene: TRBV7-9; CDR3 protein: CASSLDGFGEQYF; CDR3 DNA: TGTGCCAGCAGTCTCGACGGGTTCGGAGAGCAGTACTTC
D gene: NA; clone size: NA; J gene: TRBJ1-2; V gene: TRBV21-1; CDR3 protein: CASSKASGSPGYTF; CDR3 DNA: TGTGCCAGCAGCAAAGCATCGGGTTCCCCTGGCTACACCTTC
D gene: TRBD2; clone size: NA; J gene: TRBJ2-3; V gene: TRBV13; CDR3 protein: CASSLGASGVHSQYF; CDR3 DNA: TGTGCCAGCAGCTTAGGAGCTAGCGGGGTTCATTCGCAGTATTTT
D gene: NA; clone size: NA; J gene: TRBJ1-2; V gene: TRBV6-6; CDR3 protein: CASKPRGRAGYTF; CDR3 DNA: TGTGCCAGCAAACCCCGAGGCAGGGCTGGCTACACCTTC
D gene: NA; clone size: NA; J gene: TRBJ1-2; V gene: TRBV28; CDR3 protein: CASSIQGVNYGYTF; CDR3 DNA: TGTGCCAGCAGCATACAGGGAGTTAACTATGGCTACACCTTC
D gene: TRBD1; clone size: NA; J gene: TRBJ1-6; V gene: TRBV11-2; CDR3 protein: CASSLRTGHNSPLHF; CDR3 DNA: TGTGCCAGCAGCTTAAGGACAGGACATAATTCACCCCTCCACTTT
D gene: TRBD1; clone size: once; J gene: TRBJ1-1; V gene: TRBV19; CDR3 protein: CASSSRGTGQLHTEAFF; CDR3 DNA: TGTGCCAGTAGTTCCCGGGGGACAGGACAATTACACACTGAAGCTTTCTTT
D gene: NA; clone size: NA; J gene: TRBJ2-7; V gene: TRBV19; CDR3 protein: CASSIDYGGSEQYF; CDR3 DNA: TGTGCCAGTAGTATAGATTATGGAGGGTCCGAGCAGTACTTC
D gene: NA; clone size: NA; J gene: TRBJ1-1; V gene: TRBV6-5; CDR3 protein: CASKYRPGAEAFF; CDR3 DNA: TGTGCCAGCAAGTACAGGCCCGGTGCTGAAGCTTTCTTT
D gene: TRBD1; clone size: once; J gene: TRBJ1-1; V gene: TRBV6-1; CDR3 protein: CASSGYGQGSVEAFF; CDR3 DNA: TGTGCCAGCAGTGGTTATGGACAGGGAAGTGTTGAAGCTTTCTTT
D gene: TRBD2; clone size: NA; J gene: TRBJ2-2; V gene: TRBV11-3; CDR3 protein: CASSATSGGAAGELFF; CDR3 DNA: TGTGCCAGCAGCGCCACTAGCGGGGGGGCCGCCGGGGAGCTGTTTTTT
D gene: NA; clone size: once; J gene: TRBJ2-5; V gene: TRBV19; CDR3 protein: CASRPGGAQETQYF; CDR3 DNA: TGTGCCAGTAGGCCGGGCGGGGCTCAAGAGACCCAGTACTTC